The rows below give T cell receptor beta chains drawn from one sample of a study of Graves' ophthalmopathy and Graves' hyperthyroidism. MiXCR, run by TCRdb on the multiplex PCR reads, gives a single entry per CDR3 protein. The data contain about 220,000 distinct CDR3 sequences, under 25% of them seen just once; the ten biggest clones take up about 46%. The sequencing sample was made of peripheral blood. The receptor set was obtained from a woman in her 50s with Graves' ophthalmopathy. CDR3s include the opening cysteine and the closing phenylalanine or tryptophan. A D gene is named only where the DNA matches it firmly. The size of a clone is reported for some rows only, either as once, few or many, or as a class for expanded clones.

TRBJ1-2 NA NA TRBV6-1 TGTGCCAGCAGTGAGCCGCGTACCCTCGGCGGCTATGGCTACACCTTC CASSEPRTLGGYGYTF
TRBJ2-5 NA few TRBV30 TGTGCCTGGAGTGTATTAGCAGGCGGGGAGACCCAGTACTTC CAWSVLAGGETQYF
TRBJ1-2 NA many TRBV11-2 TGTGCCAGCAGCCCCTGGTTTCACAGATCACCCTATGGCTACACCTTC CASSPWFHRSPYGYTF
TRBJ1-6 NA many TRBV5-1 TGCGCCAGCAGCTCCAATTCACCCCTCCACTTT CASSSNSPLHF
TRBJ2-7 NA NA TRBV9 TGTACCAGCAGCCCCAGAGACGAGCAGTACTTC CTSSPRDEQYF
TRBJ2-5 TRBD2 NA TRBV7-2 TGTGCCAGCAGCTTAGCGAACACAGCGGGAGTCCAAGAGACCCAGTACTTC CASSLANTAGVQETQYF
TRBJ2-7 NA NA TRBV29-1 TGCAGCGTAGCTAACATGGGCGGAAGGTACGAGCAGTCCTTC CSVANMGGRYEQSF
TRBJ2-4 NA many TRBV7-2 TGTGCCAGCAGCTTAAACAACAACATTCAGTACTTC CASSLNNNIQYF
TRBJ2-7 TRBD2 NA TRBV6-2/TRBV6-3 TGTGCCAGCAGTATTAGCGGGACCCGGAACTCCTACGAGCAGTACTTC CASSISGTRNSYEQYF
TRBJ1-2 NA many TRBV19 TGTGCCAGTAGTATAGGTGCCACCCTCAACTATGGCTACACCTTC CASSIGATLNYGYTF
TRBJ2-5 TRBD1 many TRBV20-1 TGCAGTGCTAGAGACGTGGGACAGAGCCAAGAGACCCAGTACTTC CSARDVGQSQETQYF
TRBJ2-5 NA many TRBV7-2 TGTGCCAGCAGCTTAGGATACGAGACCCAGTACTTC CASSLGYETQYF
TRBJ1-2 TRBD1 many TRBV6-1 TGTGCCAGCAGGGGTTCGCGGGGACAGGACTATGGCTACACCTTC CASRGSRGQDYGYTF
TRBJ2-7 NA many TRBV20-1 TGCAGTGCGATTAGCGGAGTCCTCTACGAGCAGTACTTC CSAISGVLYEQYF
TRBJ2-5 NA many TRBV7-9 TGTGCCAGCAGTATTGGCGCGGGAAGGAGTCAAGAGACCCAGTACTTC CASSIGAGRSQETQYF
TRBJ1-3 NA many TRBV2 TGTGCCAGCAAGCAGACGGGGTCGGGGGCAGGAGGAAACACCATATATTTT CASKQTGSGAGGNTIYF
TRBJ2-2 NA many TRBV28 TGTGCCACCAGGGGATTCGGGGAGCTGTTTTTT CATRGFGELFF
TRBJ2-2 NA NA TRBV9 TGTGCCAGCAGCTCCCGGTCCTTTCTGACCGGGGAGCTGTTTTTT CASSSRSFLTGELFF
TRBJ1-1 NA few TRBV4-1 TGCGCCAGCAGCCAAGGTGGTGGGGGGTCCGAAGCTTTCTTT CASSQGGGGSEAFF
TRBJ1-2 TRBD1 few TRBV3-1 TGTGCCAGCAGCAAAGGACAGGGGAGCTATGGCTACACCTTC CASSKGQGSYGYTF
TRBJ1-5 NA many TRBV12-3/TRBV12-4 TGTGCCAGCAGGCAGACAGTCAATCAGCCCCAGCATTTT CASRQTVNQPQHF
TRBJ2-5 TRBD1 NA TRBV7-2 TGTGCCAGCAGCTTAGCCCGACCGACAGGGTTGGGCCAAGAGACCCAGTACTTC CASSLARPTGLGQETQYF